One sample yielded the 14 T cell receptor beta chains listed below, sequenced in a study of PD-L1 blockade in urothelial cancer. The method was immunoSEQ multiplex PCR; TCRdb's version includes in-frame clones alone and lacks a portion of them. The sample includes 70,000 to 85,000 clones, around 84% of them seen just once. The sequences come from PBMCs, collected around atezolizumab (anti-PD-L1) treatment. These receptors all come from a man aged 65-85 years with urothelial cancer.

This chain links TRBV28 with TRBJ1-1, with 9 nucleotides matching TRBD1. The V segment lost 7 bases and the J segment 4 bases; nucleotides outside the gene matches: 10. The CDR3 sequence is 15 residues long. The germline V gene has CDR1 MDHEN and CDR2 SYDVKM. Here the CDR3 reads CASKDRTGAVTEAFF. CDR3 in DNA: TGTGCCAGCAAGGACCGGACAGGGGCAGTCACTGAAGCTTTCTTT.

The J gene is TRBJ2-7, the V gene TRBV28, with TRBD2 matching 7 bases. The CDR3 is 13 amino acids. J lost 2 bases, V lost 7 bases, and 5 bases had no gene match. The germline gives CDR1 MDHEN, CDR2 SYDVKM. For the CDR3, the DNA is TGTGCCAGCATCAGAAGCGGGACCTACGAGCAGTACTTC. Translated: CASIRSGTYEQYF.

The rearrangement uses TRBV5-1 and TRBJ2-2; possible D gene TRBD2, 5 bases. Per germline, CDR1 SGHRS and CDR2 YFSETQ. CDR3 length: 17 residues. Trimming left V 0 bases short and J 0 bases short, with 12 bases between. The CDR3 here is CASSLEVGGPNTGELFF. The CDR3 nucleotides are TGCGCCAGCAGCTTGGAGGTTGGCGGGCCGAACACCGGGGAGCTGTTTTTT.

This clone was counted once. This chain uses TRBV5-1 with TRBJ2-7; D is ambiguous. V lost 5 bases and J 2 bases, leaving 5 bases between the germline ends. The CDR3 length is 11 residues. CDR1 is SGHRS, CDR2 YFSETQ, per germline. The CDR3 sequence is CASRSAYEQYF. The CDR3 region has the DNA TGCGCCAGCAGATCCGCCTACGAGCAGTACTTC.

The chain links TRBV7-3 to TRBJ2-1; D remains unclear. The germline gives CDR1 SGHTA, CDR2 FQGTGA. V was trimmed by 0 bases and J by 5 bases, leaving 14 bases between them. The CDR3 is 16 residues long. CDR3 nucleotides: TGTGCCAGCAGCTTAACGAGGTTAAATACGAACAATGAGCAGTTCTTC. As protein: CASSLTRLNTNNEQFF.

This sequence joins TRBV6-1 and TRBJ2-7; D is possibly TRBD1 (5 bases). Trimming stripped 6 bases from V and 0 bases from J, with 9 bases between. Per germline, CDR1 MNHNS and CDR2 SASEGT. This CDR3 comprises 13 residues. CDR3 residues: CASRSQGSYEQYF. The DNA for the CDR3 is TGTGCCAGCAGGTCGCAGGGCTCCTACGAGCAGTACTTC.

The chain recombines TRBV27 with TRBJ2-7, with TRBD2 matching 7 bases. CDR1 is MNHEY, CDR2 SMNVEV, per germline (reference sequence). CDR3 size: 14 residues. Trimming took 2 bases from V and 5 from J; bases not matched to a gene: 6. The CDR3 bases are TGTGCCAGCAGTTTAATGGGAGGGTCCGACGAGCAGTACTTC. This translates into CASSLMGGSDEQYF.

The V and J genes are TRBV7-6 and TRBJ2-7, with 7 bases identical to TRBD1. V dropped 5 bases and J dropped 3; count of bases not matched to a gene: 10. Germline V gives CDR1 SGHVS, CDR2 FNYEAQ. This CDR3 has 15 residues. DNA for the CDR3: TGTGCCAGCAGCCTTGGGACAGTAGCCTACTACGAGCAGTACTTC. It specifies CASSLGTVAYYEQYF. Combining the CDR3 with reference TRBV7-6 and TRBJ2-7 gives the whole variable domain GAGVSQSPRYKVTKRGQDVALRCDPISGHVSLYWYRQALGQGPEFLTYFNYEAQQDKSGLPNDRFSAERPEGSISTLTIQRTEQRDSAMYRCASSLGTVAYYEQYFGPGTRLTVT.

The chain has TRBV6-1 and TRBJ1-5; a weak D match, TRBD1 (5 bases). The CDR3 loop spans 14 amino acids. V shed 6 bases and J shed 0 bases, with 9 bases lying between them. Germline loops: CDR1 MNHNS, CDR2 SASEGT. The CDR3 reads CASRGRDSNQPQHF. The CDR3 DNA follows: TGTGCCAGCAGAGGCAGGGATAGCAATCAGCCCCAGCATTTT.

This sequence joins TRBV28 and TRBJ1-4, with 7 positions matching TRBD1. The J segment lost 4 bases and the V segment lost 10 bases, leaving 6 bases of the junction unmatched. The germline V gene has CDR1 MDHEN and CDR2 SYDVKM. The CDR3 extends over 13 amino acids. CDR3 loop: CATRDSRNEKLFF. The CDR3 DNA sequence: TGTGCCACCAGGGACAGCCGTAATGAAAAACTGTTTTTT.

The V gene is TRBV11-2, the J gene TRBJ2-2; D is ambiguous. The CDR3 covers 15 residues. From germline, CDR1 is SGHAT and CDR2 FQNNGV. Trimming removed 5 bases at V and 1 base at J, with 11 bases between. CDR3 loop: CASSPGALNTGELFF. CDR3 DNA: TGTGCCAGCAGCCCCGGAGCCCTGAACACCGGGGAGCTGTTTTTT.

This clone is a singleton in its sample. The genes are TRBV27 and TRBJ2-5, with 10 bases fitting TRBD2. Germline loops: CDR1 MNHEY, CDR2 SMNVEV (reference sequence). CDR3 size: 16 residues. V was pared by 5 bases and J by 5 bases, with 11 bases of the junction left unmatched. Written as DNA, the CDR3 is TGTGCCAGCAGTCCGCCAAGCGGGAGGGCCGGGGAGACCCAGTACTTC. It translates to CASSPPSGRAGETQYF.

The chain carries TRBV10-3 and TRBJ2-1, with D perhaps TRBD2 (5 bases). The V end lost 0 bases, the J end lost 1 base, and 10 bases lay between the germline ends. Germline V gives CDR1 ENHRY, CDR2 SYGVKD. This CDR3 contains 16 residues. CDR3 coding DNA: TGTGCCATCAGTGAGTCTGGCGGGCCGTCCTACAATGAGCAGTTCTTC. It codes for CAISESGGPSYNEQFF.

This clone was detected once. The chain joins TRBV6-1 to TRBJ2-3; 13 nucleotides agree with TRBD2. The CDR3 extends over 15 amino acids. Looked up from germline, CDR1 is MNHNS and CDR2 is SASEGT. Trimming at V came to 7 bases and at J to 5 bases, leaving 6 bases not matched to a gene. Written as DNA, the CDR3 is TGTGCCAGCATATTGGGGACTAGCGGGAAAGATACGCAGTATTTT. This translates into CASILGTSGKDTQYF.